One TCR beta chain is described in this entry. This clone was observed a few times. Its binding antigen is unknown. No clone much larger than this one lies a single base away; base qualities are absent. The data stem from a study of cytomegalovirus exposure and HLA in healthy donors (dated 2017 in TCRdb). Regarding the complete study: In an earlier analysis of fewer than 750 of the donors, about 270 Gb of sequence data and roughly 100 million unique TCR beta sequences from about 190 million T cells were reported. An early release that covered 500 to 800 HLA-typed donors contained around 300 gigabases of sequencing data and tens of millions of unique TCR sequences. Of the roughly 390 genotyped donors, approximately 81% were placed in the genetic ancestry cluster associated with self-reported Caucasian donors. The study was designed to test whether signatures of past pathogen exposure could be identified by cataloging public T cell receptors. Using immunosequencing, the study profiled T cell repertoires from 500 to 800 subjects and related those repertoires to cytomegalovirus serostatus. Besides the first cohort of around 700 subjects, a separate validation cohort made up of 120 different subjects was used. The study combined high-throughput TCR immunosequencing, statistical association of individual TCRs with disease status, and machine learning to predict cytomegalovirus infection status. A later analysis re-analyzed previously published TCR beta repertoires from 660 or so donors and added high-resolution HLA genotyping to study TCR occurrence patterns. Rather than using new phenotypic data, the later analysis identified candidate immune exposures from TCR beta sequences and from how often those sequences occurred across donors. To decide whether each TCR beta V gene segment behaved as functional or pseudogenic, an earlier analysis of some 600 of the donors relied on high-throughput TCR beta sequencing. Donor age, sex, ethnicity and CMV serostatus were collected together with the repertoire data. A later genetic analysis took genome-wide SNP genotypes for 398 of the 666 donors and used that subset as a discovery cohort. Every repertoire in the discovery cohort had been generated on one and the same sequencing platform. Class I and class II HLA loci were covered by the typing at four-digit resolution. Typing coverage differed by locus: A, B, C, DRB1 and DQB1 were typed in roughly 620-630 donors, DQA1 in around 500, DPA1 in around 600, and DPB1 in roughly 450. A few DR-DQ haplotypes were treated as single units for association and clustering because of strong linkage in the cohort. Among under 450 genotyped donors of the cohort, an average of approximately 250,000 unique TCR beta nucleotide sequences were sequenced per donor, roughly 20% of them non-productive. Paper-wide results and their limitations: It was suggested by the authors that the approach could potentially be generalized to other disease states and immunological phenotypes. A later analysis found that HLA-associated TCR beta chains were more clonally expanded and had lower generation probabilities than equally common non-associated chains. For the cohort, immune exposure information was limited to CMV serostatus. A later analysis reported that several top co-occurrence clusters appeared linked to parvovirus B19, influenza, CMV and Epstein-Barr virus. In the study, 150 to 200 TCR beta chains were listed as associated with cytomegalovirus. In a later genetic analysis, a missense DCLRE1C variant was associated with V-gene and J-gene trimming of TCR beta chains, and the association was replicated in an independent cohort. An earlier analysis of approximately 500 of the donors showed that most TCR beta V segments appeared in productive rearrangements either about 87% or about 30% of the time, which broadly matched IMGT annotations. Because some donors lacked HLA typing at each locus, the association tests relied only on the typed subset. When HLA alleles, especially DR and DQ, strongly co-occurred, TCR associations were difficult to assign to individual alleles. A further reported finding was that TCR beta sequences accurately predicted the HLA-A and HLA-B alleles for most subjects in the first cohort. Sequencing depth was assumed to be roughly uniform across donors in the presence/absence analyses, though that assumption may not hold. A few of the identified cytomegalovirus-associated TCR beta chains were confirmed in vitro to be specific for cytomegalovirus antigens. A cluster of highly shared sequence variants was judged likely to represent a technical artifact of the sequencing pipeline. The earlier analysis of some 560 of the donors excluded 15 to 20 rarely observed V segments, including chromosome 9 orphons, because counts were too low. Most TCR sequences were observed very rarely across donors, whereas some public TCRs were present in many individuals. In both the original and validation cohorts, the classifier was reported to diagnose cytomegalovirus status with high specificity and sensitivity. The cohort was sequenced for TCR beta chains only, and without alpha or paired-chain data the features that could be detected were limited. A later genetic analysis reported fewer N-insertions in productive TCRs among donors in an Asian-associated ancestry cluster than the roughly 720-donor mean. In a later analysis, 16,951 TCR beta sequences were associated with specific HLA alleles at a false discovery rate of 0.05. Correlated functional status among segregating V segments might reflect linkage disequilibrium, but an unknown experimental factor could not be ruled out. A later analysis found that TCR association rates varied across HLA loci, with DRB1 alleles showing the most associated TCRs and HLA-C alleles the fewest. Most CMV-associated TCR beta chains appeared to be HLA-restricted in a later analysis, and the HLA associations seemed to be driven largely by CMV exposure.

Library prep was done by the immunoSEQ multiplex PCR assay. A mixture of 60 forward primers for TCR Vbeta segments and 13 reverse primers for TCR Jbeta segments was used in the multiplex PCR. The CDR3 region of rearranged TCR beta genes was amplified from genomic DNA by a multiplex PCR assay. Amplified TCR beta libraries were sequenced as 87-base-pair reads on the Illumina HiSeq System. The original methods were these. In a later analysis, around 80 million unique TCR beta chains were counted across the approximately 670 repertoires, and approximately 11 million of these chains were shared by at least two donors. Raw reads were error-corrected and collapsed into unique sequences by a nearest-neighbor algorithm in which closely related sequences were merged to remove PCR and sequencing errors. To assign V, D and J gene segments, CDR3 sequences were aligned to IMGT reference sequences. For a sequence to be retained, a match of at least six nucleotides was required to both a V gene segment and a J gene segment. Rearrangements were classified as productive when the CDR3 lacked stop codons and remained in frame with V and J, and all other rearrangements were classified as non-productive. CDR3 was defined by IMGT convention, running from the second conserved V-encoded cysteine to the conserved J-encoded phenylalanine. The earlier analysis of approximately 500 of the donors excluded sequences that lacked an unambiguous match to a single V gene segment. In an earlier analysis of a few hundred of the donors, V segments were called functional above 56.7% productive rearrangements and were called segregating when the between-donor standard deviation exceeded 5%. A statistical classification framework was developed to diagnose cytomegalovirus status using the catalog of TCR beta chain sequences. V and J gene assignment, in a later analysis, came from comparing TCR nucleotide sequences with IMGT/GENE-DB human TR gene sequences. Using the TCRdist pipeline, a later analysis assigned CDR3 sequences along with most-parsimonious VDJ recombination scenarios. A later analysis defined each TCR beta chain by its CDR3 amino acid sequence plus V-gene family, and excluded reads lacking a unique V-gene family. As a way to deal with suspected cross-contamination and a sequencing artifact, a later analysis dropped roughly 600 nucleotide sequences that were highly shared and had low generation probability. A later analysis calculated a clonal expansion index for each public chain from normalized within-repertoire ranks of inferred template counts. A later analysis computed generation probabilities with a VDJ recombination model fitted to out-of-frame rearrangements, and checked the results against IGoR. In a later analysis, TCR-TCR, TCR-HLA and TCR-CMV co-occurrence was scored with hypergeometric tests, and a repertoire-size bias correction was applied to TCR pairs. To estimate false discovery rates, a later analysis permuted the HLA or CMV assignments 20 times. A later analysis grouped co-occurring TCRs with DBSCAN, adding TCRdist sequence similarity when clustering within HLA-allele-positive subsets. For co-occurrence clustering, repertoires with fewer than 30,000 or more than 120,000 public chains were excluded, along with a handful of repertoires with anomalous nucleotide sharing. TCRdb took this table from immuneACCESS and kept in-frame rearrangements with V and J called. Such tables lack part of the clones; where checked against another copy, unresolved V genes explain under half of the gap, and the rest is unexplained. V and J calls and clone size come straight from that table; D and trimming were deduced from the DNA. The sample table shows under 80,000 clones, and around 67% are seen once. The ten most abundant clones make up about 1.9% of the sample.

The cohort consisted of 650 to 700 healthy bone marrow donors. At the time of sampling, all cohort members were nominally healthy, though unrecorded immune exposures were likely present. The donor tested CMV seronegative, placing the donor among the approximately 400 seronegative members of the cohort. A peripheral blood sample was provided by each donor, and peripheral blood mononuclear cells were used for TCR beta sequencing. The Qiagen DNeasy Blood Extraction Kit was used to extract genomic DNA from the blood cell samples. This sequence was found in a woman aged 25-40 years in good health and CMV-seronegative. Sequenced input: PBMCs.

In nucleotide form, the sequence is TGTGCCAGTAGTCCCCTTAGGGGGACGGACAATGAGCAGTTCTTC. The translation is CASSPLRGTDNEQFF. Here the chain combines TRBV19 and TRBJ2-1; a weak D assignment points to TRBD1 (6 bases agree). CDR1 and CDR2 are drawn from the germline V gene (reference sequence): LNHDA, SQIVND. The CDR3 goes from the cysteine to the phenylalanine over 15 residues. Kept here is only the CDR3 DNA, which spans 45 bases and is read in frame from base 1. Trimming takes 5 bases from V and 5 bases from J, and the germline ends sit 16 bases apart.